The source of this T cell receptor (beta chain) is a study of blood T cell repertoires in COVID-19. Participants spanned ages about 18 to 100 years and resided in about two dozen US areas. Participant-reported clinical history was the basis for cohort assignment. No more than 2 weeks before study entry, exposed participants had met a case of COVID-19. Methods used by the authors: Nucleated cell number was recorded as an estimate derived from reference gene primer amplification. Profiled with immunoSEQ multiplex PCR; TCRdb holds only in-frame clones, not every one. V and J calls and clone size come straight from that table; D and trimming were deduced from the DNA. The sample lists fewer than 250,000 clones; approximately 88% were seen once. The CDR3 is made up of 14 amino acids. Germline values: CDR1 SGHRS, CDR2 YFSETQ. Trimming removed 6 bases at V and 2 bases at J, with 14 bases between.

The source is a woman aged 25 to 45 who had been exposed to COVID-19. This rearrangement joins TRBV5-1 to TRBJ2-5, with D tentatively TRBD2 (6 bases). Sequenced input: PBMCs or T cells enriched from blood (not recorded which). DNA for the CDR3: TGCGCCAGCAAACTTCTGGGGGGTCAAGAGACCCAGTACTTC. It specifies CASKLLGGQETQYF.